This TCR beta chain was captured by sequencing in a study of T cell repertoires in cytomegalovirus infection. General study findings and limits: The ex vivo response showed dominance by HLA-C-restricted CMV-specific TCR beta clonotypes.

One entry per CDR3 protein, called by TCRdb with MiXCR from the reads. The sample holds fewer than 200,000 distinct CDR3 sequences, approximately 9.6% seen once. V shed 4 bases and J shed 8 bases, with 24 bases lying between them. CDR3 size: 16 residues. In germline, CDR1 is DFQATT, CDR2 SNEGSKA (reference sequence). At least ten counts were recorded for this clonotype. Its specificity is not known. The V and J genes are TRBV20-1 and TRBJ2-1; D possibly corresponds to TRBD2 (8 bases). This sequence originates from a human donor in good health (CMV status not recorded). Some clones in this sample may be carry-over from other donors' samples. The sample was PBMCs. The CDR3 here is CSATGGGGRNGDEQFF. The CDR3 nucleotides are TGCAGTGCTACAGGGGGGGGCGGGAGGAACGGCGATGAGCAGTTCTTC.